Listed below are T cell receptor beta chains from one sample, sequenced in a study of cytomegalovirus exposure and HLA in healthy donors. Assay: immunoSEQ multiplex PCR; the TCRdb copy retains only in-frame clones and omits some. This table lists under 45,000 clones. The sequencing sample was made of PBMCs. These receptors all come from a male donor in good health and CMV-seronegative. Both conserved end residues are part of each CDR3. Each record gives: V gene, D gene, J gene, CDR3 DNA, CDR3 protein. D genes are given only for firm matches.

>TRBV28|NA|TRBJ2-1
TGTGCCAGTAGTTTATCGGGTGTTGAGCAGTTCTTC
CASSLSGVEQFF
>TRBV7-6|TRBD1|TRBJ1-1
TGTGCCAGCAGCAACAGGGGTACAGCTTTCTTT
CASSNRGTAFF
>TRBV19|NA|TRBJ1-5
TGTGCCAGTAGCACAGACAGGCCCTATAGCAATCAGCCCCAGCATTTT
CASSTDRPYSNQPQHF
>TRBV6-6|NA|TRBJ1-2
TGTGCCAGCAGTTACCGTCAGGGAAACTATGGCTACACCTTC
CASSYRQGNYGYTF
>TRBV5-1|TRBD2|TRBJ2-5
TGCGCCAGCAGCCAGCAGGGAGGGCAAGAGACCCAGTACTTC
CASSQQGGQETQYF
>TRBV28|NA|TRBJ1-1
TGTGCCAGCAGTTTCCTCCGGGACACTGAAGCTTTCTTT
CASSFLRDTEAFF
>TRBV11-3|NA|TRBJ1-1
TGTGCCAGCAGCCGTAGCTGGGAGAGCGGCACTGAAGCTTTCTTT
CASSRSWESGTEAFF
>TRBV18|TRBD1|TRBJ2-7
TGTGCCAGCTCCGGGACAGGATTCTCCTACGAGCAGTACTTC
CASSGTGFSYEQYF
>TRBV6-4|TRBD2|TRBJ2-1
TGTGCCAGCAGCCCCGGGACTAGCGACGCGAATGAGCAGTTCTTC
CASSPGTSDANEQFF
>TRBV9|TRBD1|TRBJ1-5
TGTGCCAGCAGCGTAGAGACAGGGCTTAATCAGCCCCAGCATTTT
CASSVETGLNQPQHF
>TRBV6-1|NA|TRBJ1-3
TGTGCCAGCACCCTTCAGGATGCTGGAAACACCATATATTTT
CASTLQDAGNTIYF
>TRBV2|NA|TRBJ1-4
TGTGCCAGCATGTGGATGGAGGGTGTGGAAAAACTGTTTTTT
CASMWMEGVEKLFF
>TRBV9|TRBD1|TRBJ2-7
TGTGCCAGCAGCACAGGGACAGGGGATTTCCACGAGCAGTACTTC
CASSTGTGDFHEQYF
>TRBV7-9|NA|TRBJ1-1
TGTGCCAGCAGCCAAGAGGAGAACACTGAAGCTTTCTTT
CASSQEENTEAFF
>TRBV5-4|NA|TRBJ2-3
TGTGCCAGCAGCTACAGACGCCCCACAGATACGCAGTATTTT
CASSYRRPTDTQYF
>TRBV5-1|TRBD1|TRBJ2-3
TGCGCCAGCAGCCACGGACAGGGGTGGACAGATACGCAGTATTTT
CASSHGQGWTDTQYF
>TRBV5-6|NA|TRBJ1-1
TGTGCCAGCAGCTGGAGGGCCATGAACACTGAAGCTTTCTTT
CASSWRAMNTEAFF
>TRBV29-1|TRBD1|TRBJ2-1
TGCAGCGCCCGGGACAGGGGCTACAATGAGCAGTTCTTC
CSARDRGYNEQFF
>TRBV2|TRBD2|TRBJ2-7
TGTGCCAGCAGGCCCCGGACTAGCGGGGAATCCTACGAGCAGTACTTC
CASRPRTSGESYEQYF
>TRBV6-5|TRBD1|TRBJ1-4
TGTGCCAGCAGAACCACAGGGGAGCCTAATGAAAAACTGTTTTTT
CASRTTGEPNEKLFF
>TRBV11-2|TRBD1|TRBJ2-7
TGTGCCAGCAGCTTAGCCGACAGGGGAGGATACGAGCAGTACTTC
CASSLADRGGYEQYF
>TRBV28|NA|TRBJ1-1
TGTGCCAGCAGTTTAGCCGGGACTAACACTGAAGCTTTCTTT
CASSLAGTNTEAFF
>TRBV5-4|NA|TRBJ2-2
TGTGCCAGCAGCGACACACCTAGGGGAGGAATAAACACCGGGGAGCTGTTTTTT
CASSDTPRGGINTGELFF
>TRBV11-3|NA|TRBJ2-2
TGTGCCAGCAGCTTAACGGGGAACACCGGGGAGCTGTTTTTT
CASSLTGNTGELFF
>TRBV10-1|TRBD1|TRBJ2-5
TGCGCCAGCAGTCGGACAGGGCCGGGGACCCAGTACTTC
CASSRTGPGTQYF
>TRBV5-1|NA|TRBJ2-5
TGCGCCAGCAGCTTCGGTTATGGGGTTGGACAGCAAGAGACCCAGTACTTC
CASSFGYGVGQQETQYF
>TRBV7-9|NA|TRBJ2-5
TGTGCCAGCAGCTTATCTTTGGACAGCCAAGAGACCCAGTACTTC
CASSLSLDSQETQYF
>TRBV6-6|TRBD1|TRBJ1-2
TGTGCCACTATCCCTGGACAGGGCCCTTATGGCTACTCCTTC
CATIPGQGPYGYSF
>TRBV11-1|NA|TRBJ1-1
TGTGCCAGCAGCCATCGTGACTATCAGCACACTGAAGCTTTCTTT
CASSHRDYQHTEAFF
>TRBV28|NA|TRBJ2-7
TGTGCCAGCAGTTTTCGGGGTGTTACCGCGCGGAGCTCCTACGAGCAGTACTTC
CASSFRGVTARSSYEQYF
>TRBV28|TRBD1|TRBJ1-6
TGTGCCAGCAGTAGGACAGGCGATTCACCCCTCCACTTT
CASSRTGDSPLHF
>TRBV11-2|TRBD2|TRBJ2-3
TGTGCCAGCAGCCCGGCGGGGGGTTCACTTCGCACAGATACGCAGTATTTT
CASSPAGGSLRTDTQYF
>TRBV7-7|NA|TRBJ2-1
TGTGCCAGCAGCCCGCCGGGACACTACAATGAGCAGTTCTTC
CASSPPGHYNEQFF
>TRBV25-1|TRBD1|TRBJ2-3
TGTGCCAGCAGTGCCGGACAGGGCCCAGATACGCAGTATTTT
CASSAGQGPDTQYF
>TRBV30|TRBD2|TRBJ2-3
TGTGCCTGGGGACTAGCGGGGGGGTTCACAGATACGCAGTATTTT
CAWGLAGGFTDTQYF
>TRBV6-5|NA|TRBJ1-5
TGTGCCAGCAGTTACTCGAGTGGGGGAGGCCAGCCCCAGCATTTT
CASSYSSGGGQPQHF
>TRBV4-1|TRBD2|TRBJ2-3
TGCGCCAGCAGCCAACAAGCGGGGGGACTCACAGATACGCAGTATTTT
CASSQQAGGLTDTQYF
>TRBV6-5|NA|TRBJ2-5
TGTGCCAGCAGTCCCTTTGAGGGTAGCGGAGAGACCCAGTACTTC
CASSPFEGSGETQYF
>TRBV4-1|NA|TRBJ2-2
TGCGCCAGCAGCCAACCACAGGGCCCGGGCACCGGGGAGCTGTTTTTT
CASSQPQGPGTGELFF
>TRBV13|NA|TRBJ2-7
TGTGCCAGCAGGCCCCGGGGTAGCGGACCCTACGAGCAGTACTTC
CASRPRGSGPYEQYF
>TRBV6-5|TRBD2|TRBJ2-5
TGTGCCAGCAGTTCGACTAGCAGAGAGACCCAGTACTTC
CASSSTSRETQYF
>TRBV2|NA|TRBJ2-7
TGTGCCAGCAGTGAGATGGGGGGACCCTACGAGCAGTACTTC
CASSEMGGPYEQYF